This TCR beta chain is from a study of OX40 agonist ivuxolimab in advanced cancers. Looking at the study overall: Patients were infused with ivuxolimab every 2 weeks at 0.01 to 10 mg/kg.

Patients were excluded for autoimmune disease history or systemic immunosuppression. Some clones are missing from TCRdb's copy, which holds only in-frame ones; the method was immunoSEQ multiplex PCR. The sample lists about 21,000 clones; around 84% were seen once. The germline gives CDR1 MGHRA, CDR2 YSYEKL. This CDR3 is built from 14 residues. Trimming at V came to 4 bases and at J to 5 bases, leaving 3 bases not matched to a gene. The V gene is TRBV4-1, the J gene TRBJ1-4, with TRBD1 matching over 8 bases. This TCR was sampled from an adult with an advanced solid tumor such as melanoma, head and neck, liver or kidney cancer. This specimen was CD4+ or CD8+ T cells sorted from blood, taken in a trial of the OX40 agonist ivuxolimab. The CDR3 here is CASSLTGANEKLFF. In DNA form, the CDR3 reads TGCGCCAGCAGCCTGACAGGGGCAAATGAAAAACTGTTTTTT.